This T cell receptor (beta chain) was documented in a study of blood T cell repertoires in COVID-19. Study details: Collection of acute and convalescent COVID-19 samples took place in the United States, Italy and Spain. T cells, B-cell-depleted T cells, or PBMCs provided the cDNA or gDNA that served as material.

Germline V gene sequence: CDR1 MDHEN, CDR2 SYDVKM. The CDR3 extends over 16 amino acids. The ends lost 6 bases at V and 2 bases at J; junction bases unmatched: 11. Data came from immunoSEQ multiplex PCR; TCRdb stores just in-frame clones and leaves some out. The sample shows 200,000 to 250,000 clones, roughly 83% of them seen only once. Input material: peripheral blood. The source of this sequence is an elderly man with acute or convalescent COVID-19. J is TRBJ1-1 and V is TRBV28; 8 bases map to TRBD1. The CDR3 DNA is TGTGCCAGCAGGGGGAATATGCAGGGGGCTAACACTGAAGCTTTCTTT. Translation: CASRGNMQGANTEAFF.